Below, 9 T cell receptor beta chains from the same sample are listed, as sequenced in a study of cytomegalovirus exposure and HLA in healthy donors. Data came from immunoSEQ multiplex PCR; TCRdb stores just in-frame clones and leaves some out. The data hold 250,000 to 300,000 clones, with around 85% observed a single time. Sequenced input: PBMCs. The receptors were gathered from a woman aged 18-29 years in good health and CMV-seronegative.

The CDR3 DNA reads TGTGCCAGTAGTGTCTTTAGGCCGGAGGGCCTTAGGGCGGGGGAGCAGTACTTC. Amino acid sequence: CASSVFRPEGLRAGEQYF. This sequence joins TRBV19 and TRBJ2-7; tentative D call: TRBD2 (6 bases). CDR3 length equals 18 residues. Trimming took 5 bases from V and 7 from J, leaving 30 bases between them. Germline V CDR1 and CDR2: LNHDA, SQIVND (reference sequence).

This clone appeared a few times. The chain is built from TRBV30 and TRBJ1-5, with 7 nucleotides matching TRBD1. The CDR3 extends over 14 amino acids. Germline trimming cut 3 bases from V and 5 bases from J; bases unmatched to any gene: 7. Germline CDR1 reads GTSNPN; CDR2 reads SVGIG (reference sequence). The CDR3: CAWSAGGWDQPQHF. The CDR3 coding sequence is TGTGCCTGGAGCGCAGGGGGATGGGATCAGCCCCAGCATTTT.

With regard to this clone: The same CDR3 arises from other DNA sequences in this sample as well. The J gene is TRBJ1-2, the V gene TRBV6-5, with D possibly matching TRBD1 (5 bases). This CDR3 has 12 amino acids. Germline V gene data show CDR1 as MNHEY and CDR2 as SVGAGI. The germline V and J ends were trimmed by 1 base and 6 bases, with 6 bases remaining between them. The CDR3 here is CASSYLGDGYTF. CDR3 DNA sequence: TGTGCCAGCAGTTACTTAGGGGATGGCTACACCTTC.

This chain links TRBV30 with TRBJ1-2; 12 bases line up with TRBD1. The trim removed 7 bases at V and 4 bases at J, leaving 4 bases unmatched. From germline, CDR1 is GTSNPN and CDR2 SVGIG (reference sequence). This CDR3 is built from 13 residues. CDR3 residues: CASAGQGAYGYTF. The DNA of the CDR3 is TGTGCCTCGGCGGGACAGGGGGCCTATGGCTACACCTTC.

The chain couples TRBV19 to TRBJ1-2, with 7 nucleotides matching TRBD1. CDR1 LNHDA and CDR2 SQIVND come from the germline V gene (reference sequence). The CDR3 loop spans 17 amino acids. V dropped 6 bases and J dropped 4; count of bases not matched to a gene: 17. The CDR3 sequence is CASRRGEGGASVYGYTF. The CDR3 DNA follows: TGTGCCAGTAGGCGCGGGGAAGGGGGCGCGTCGGTCTATGGCTACACCTTC.

The chain has TRBV7-9 and TRBJ1-4; 7 nucleotides align to TRBD1. V trimming: 3 bases; J trimming: 4 bases; junction bases outside the gene matches: 14. The germline V gene encodes CDR1 SEHNR and CDR2 FQNEAQ (reference sequence). CDR3 length: 18 residues. The CDR3 loop is CASSFFPGTARLNEKLFF. The CDR3 bases are TGTGCCAGCAGCTTTTTTCCCGGGACAGCCAGACTTAATGAAAAACTGTTTTTT. The variable domain in full, completed from reference TRBV7-9 and TRBJ1-4, reads DTGVSQNPRHKITKRGQNVTFRCDPISEHNRLYWYRQTLGQGPEFLTYFQNEAQLEKSRLLSDRFSAERPKGSFSTLEIQRTEQGDSAMYLCASSFFPGTARLNEKLFFGSGTQLSVL.

This clone was recorded only once. The chain links TRBV14 to TRBJ2-7, with TRBD1 matching over 7 bases. Germline loops: CDR1 SGHDN, CDR2 FVKESK. The ends lost 6 bases at V and 2 bases at J; junction bases unmatched: 7. CDR3 length: 14 residues. CDR3 nucleotides: TGTGCCAGCAGAAACAGGGGATCACCCTACGAGCAGTACTTC. Amino acids: CASRNRGSPYEQYF.

V and J are TRBV25-1 and TRBJ2-7, with D perhaps matching TRBD1 (6 bases). In germline, CDR1 is MGHDK, CDR2 SYGVNS. CDR3 length: 15 residues. With 0 bases removed from V and 5 bases from J, the gap between germline ends came to 14 bases. CDR3 residues: CASSEYRGFEDEQYF. For the CDR3, the DNA is TGTGCCAGCAGTGAATACAGGGGTTTTGAGGACGAGCAGTACTTC.

The V and J genes are TRBV5-1 and TRBJ1-1, with D tentatively TRBD1 (6 bases). Trimming took off 4 bases at V and 0 bases at J, with 16 bases between the two ends. This CDR3 spans 16 amino acids. CDR1 and CDR2 from the germline V gene are SGHRS and YFSETQ. CDR3 amino acids: CASSPLTGNMNTEAFF. DNA of the CDR3: TGCGCCAGCAGCCCCCTTACAGGGAATATGAACACTGAAGCTTTCTTT.